This T cell receptor (beta chain) was retrieved from a study of PD-L1 blockade in urothelial cancer. The CDR3 has 13 residues. Germline V CDR1 and CDR2: MNHEY, SVGAGI. Trimming shortened V by 8 bases and J by 5 bases, and 16 bases separated the two germline ends. Profiling relied on immunoSEQ multiplex PCR, and the TCRdb table lists in-frame clones only, not all of them. The data contain 90,000 to 120,000 clones, 70% to 90% of them singletons. This chain links TRBV6-5 with TRBJ2-7; tentatively, D is TRBD2 (5 bases). The specimen comprised PBMCs, sampled around atezolizumab (anti-PD-L1) treatment. The TCR sequence derives from a man aged 45-60 years with urothelial cancer. DNA for the CDR3: TGTGCCAGCTGCGGGTCCTGGGGAGACGAGCAGTACTTC. Its translation: CASCGSWGDEQYF.